This T cell receptor beta chain was sequenced in a study of cytomegalovirus exposure and HLA in healthy donors. Study at large: The 120 validation repertoires and the roughly 680 first-cohort repertoires shared a platform, a later analysis reported. Findings and caveats of the study: The study recorded 160 or so TCR beta chains that were cytomegalovirus-associated.

This clone has just one count. Its antigen is currently unknown. Using immunoSEQ multiplex PCR, the repertoire was profiled, and TCRdb retains in-frame clones only, with some absent. The sample holds about 250,000 clones; about 90% are singletons and the top ten take around 13%. The CDR3 has 16 residues. CDR1 and CDR2 from the germline V gene are SGHRS and YFSETQ. Unmatched junction bases numbered 7, after V lost 4 bases and J lost 1 base. Sequenced: PBMCs. This sequence joins TRBV5-1 and TRBJ2-7; 11 bases fit TRBD1. This TCR came from a man younger than 35 in good health and CMV-seropositive. The DNA of the CDR3 is TGCGCCAGCAGCACCGGACAGGGGGCTTCATCCTACGAGCAGTACTTC. Translating it yields CASSTGQGASSYEQYF. Complete variable domain (other parts from reference TRBV5-1 and TRBJ2-7): KAGVTQTPRYLIKTRGQQVTLSCSPISGHRSVSWYQQTPGQGLQFLFEYFSETQRNKGNFPGRFSGRQFSNSRSEMNVSTLELGDSALYLCASSTGQGASSYEQYFGPGTRLTVT.